What follows describes a single T cell receptor beta chain. This clonotype has at least ten counts. The target of this receptor is not known. No base quality values were provided; no much bigger clone lies one nucleotide off. Reading from cysteine to phenylalanine, the CDR3 counts 14 amino acids. The CDR3 DNA has 42 bases and is translated from base 1. From a lookup of the germline V gene, CDR1 and CDR2 are ENHRY and SYGVKD. Relative to germline, V is 10 bases shorter and J is 0 bases shorter, with 16 bases between their ends. Patients who received neoadjuvant chemotherapy or who lacked clinical information were excluded from enrollment. The TCR-sequenced cases shown were male, and subtotal esophagectomy with 2- or 3-field lymphadenectomy was performed in the TCR-sequenced cases shown. RNA was extracted from bulk tumor tissue sections with a Qiagen AllPrep kit, without T-cell sorting. Until RNA extraction, small sections of surgically resected tumor tissue were kept in RNAlater reagent at -80 degrees C.

Libraries came from 5' RACE. PCR with KAPA HiFi used TCRalpha or TCRbeta constant-region primers plus a P20EA primer, followed by nested second PCR with CA2 or CB2. TCR genes were amplified by unbiased adaptor ligation RT-PCR, with reverse transcription by Superscript III and a polyT18-containing BSL-18E primer. After second-strand synthesis and blunting, the P10EA/P20EA adaptor was ligated to the cDNA 5' end, followed by NotI digestion. The first and second PCRs ran 20 to 25 cycles of 98°C for 20 s, 65°C for 30 s and 72°C for 1 min. Amplicons were indexed with the Nextera XT Index kit v2 Set A, pooled equimolarly and quantified on a Qubit 2.0 Fluorometer. Sequencing used the Illumina MiSeq platform with 2x300 bp paired-end reads. On the authors' methods: V and J genes were assigned to reads on the basis of highest identity to IMGT reference sequences using Repertoire Genesis software ver.1.0. CDR3 was defined as the region from Cys104 to Phe118 plus Gly119 and was translated, and unique sequence reads were defined as those with distinct V, J and CDR3 amino acids. A shared V|J combination was chosen only when it reached significance in both a Fisher's exact test in edgeR and a Mann Whitney U test. After singletons were removed and 500 repertoire combinations were bootstrapped, the repertoire dissimilarity index was calculated with the R rdi package. Using fastp trimming at Q25 and MiXCR clonotype assembly, TCRdb reanalyzed the public sequencing data and kept in-frame beta chains. A single entry per CDR3 protein holds the most common genes and DNA from its merged rows. For this entry, the V and J calls and clone size follow TCRdb and not the study's own pipeline. Within this sample are 6,000 or so distinct CDR3 sequences, with roughly 22% of them counted one time only. The ten top clones hold around 30% of the sample.

These data belong to a study of esophageal squamous cell carcinoma tumors (dated by TCRdb to the early 2020s). For context, the study as a whole: Principal component analysis with K-means clustering of immunohistochemical values for T-cell and checkpoint markers was used to divide patients into immuno relation high and low groups. The study aimed to assess TCR repertoire diversity and shared TCR repertoires of T cells within the tumor environment of esophageal squamous cell carcinoma. The wider cohort included some 54 esophageal squamous cell carcinoma patients in Japan who were treated with surgery, of whom some 21 were high and about 32 were low immuno relation cases. Across the roughly 10 cases, under 2 million TCRalpha and 1,291,510 TCRbeta total reads were obtained, of which roughly 32,000 and 35,000 were unique. TCR sequencing covered approximately 10 patients: five randomly selected high immuno relation cases and five background-matched low immuno relation cases.

The study at large found these results: TCR repertoire analysis included only a few cases, and CDR3 clonotype-level investigation was not performed. Given the large variation in the TCRalphabeta repertoire, the shared V|J recombination candidates might have been chosen by chance. The high immuno relation group had higher significant repertoire counts, although the two groups did not differ in total TCR repertoire counts. Some 27 TRAV|TRAJ and some 23 TRBV|TRBJ combinations, including TRAV13-1|TRAJ22 and TRBV7-9|TRBJ2-7, appeared to be shared among high immuno relation cases. Of the roughly 9 cases, a few showed one dominant TCRalpha VJ recombination along with apparently reduced TCRalpha diversity. Because TCRalpha and TCRbeta chains were sequenced separately, chain pairing and recognized antigens remained unknown.

The V and J segments used are TRBV10-3 and TRBJ2-7, with TRBD2 as a weak D call on 6 bases. The sequenced material came from tumor tissue. This clonotype originated in a man aged 45-85 years with esophageal squamous cell carcinoma. The base sequence is TGTGCCACTACGAAGGCCGGGGGCTCCTACGAGCAGTACTTC. This codes for CATTKAGGSYEQYF.